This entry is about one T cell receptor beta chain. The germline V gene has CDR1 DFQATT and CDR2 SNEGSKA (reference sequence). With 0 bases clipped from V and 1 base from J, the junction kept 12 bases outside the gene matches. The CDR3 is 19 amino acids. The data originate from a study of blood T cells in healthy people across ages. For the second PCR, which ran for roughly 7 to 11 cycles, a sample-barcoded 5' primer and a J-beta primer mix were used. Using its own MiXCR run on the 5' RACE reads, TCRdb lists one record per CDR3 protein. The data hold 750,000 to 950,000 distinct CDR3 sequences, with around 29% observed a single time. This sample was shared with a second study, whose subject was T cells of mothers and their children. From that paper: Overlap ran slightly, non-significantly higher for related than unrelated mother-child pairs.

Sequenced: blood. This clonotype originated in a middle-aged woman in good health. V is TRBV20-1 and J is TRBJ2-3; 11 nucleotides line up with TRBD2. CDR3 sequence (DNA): TGCAGTGCTAGAGATCCCAATAGCGGGGGGGTCAGAGGCACAGATACGCAGTATTTT. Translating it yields CSARDPNSGGVRGTDTQYF.